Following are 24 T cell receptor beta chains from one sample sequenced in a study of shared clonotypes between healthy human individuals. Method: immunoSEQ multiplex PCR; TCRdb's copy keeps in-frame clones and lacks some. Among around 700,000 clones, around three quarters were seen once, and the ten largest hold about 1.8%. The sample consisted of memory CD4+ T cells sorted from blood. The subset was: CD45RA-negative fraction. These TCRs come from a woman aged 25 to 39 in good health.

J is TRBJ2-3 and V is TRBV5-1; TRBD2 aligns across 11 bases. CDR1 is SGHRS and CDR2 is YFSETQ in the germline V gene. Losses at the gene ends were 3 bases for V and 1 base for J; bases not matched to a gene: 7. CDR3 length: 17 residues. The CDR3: CASSSTLTSGGTDTQYF. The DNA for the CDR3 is TGCGCCAGCAGCTCAACCCTGACTAGCGGGGGCACAGATACGCAGTATTTT.

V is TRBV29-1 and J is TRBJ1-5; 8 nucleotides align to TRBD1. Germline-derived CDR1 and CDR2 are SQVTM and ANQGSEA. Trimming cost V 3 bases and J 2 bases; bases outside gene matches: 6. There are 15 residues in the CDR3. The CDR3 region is CSVDATGDGNQPQHF. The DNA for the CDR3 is TGCAGCGTTGACGCGACAGGGGATGGCAATCAGCCCCAGCATTTT.

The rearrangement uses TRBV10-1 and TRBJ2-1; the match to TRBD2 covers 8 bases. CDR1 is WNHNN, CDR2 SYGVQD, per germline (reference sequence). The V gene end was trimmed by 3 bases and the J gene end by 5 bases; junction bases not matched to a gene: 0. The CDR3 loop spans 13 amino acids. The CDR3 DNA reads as TGCGCCAGCAGTGAACTAGCGGACAATGAGCAGTTCTTC. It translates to CASSELADNEQFF.

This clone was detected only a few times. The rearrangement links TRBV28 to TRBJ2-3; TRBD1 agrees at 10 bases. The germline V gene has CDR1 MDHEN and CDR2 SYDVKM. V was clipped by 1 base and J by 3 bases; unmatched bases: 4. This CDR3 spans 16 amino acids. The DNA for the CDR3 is TGTGCCAGCAGTTTATCGCCGGGACAGGGGACAGATACGCAGTATTTT. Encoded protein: CASSLSPGQGTDTQYF. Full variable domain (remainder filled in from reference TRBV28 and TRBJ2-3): DVKVTQSSRYLVKRTGEKVFLECVQDMDHENMFWYRQDPGLGLRLIYFSYDVKMKEKGDIPEGYSVSREKKERFSLILESASTNQTSMYLCASSLSPGQGTDTQYFGPGTRLTVL.

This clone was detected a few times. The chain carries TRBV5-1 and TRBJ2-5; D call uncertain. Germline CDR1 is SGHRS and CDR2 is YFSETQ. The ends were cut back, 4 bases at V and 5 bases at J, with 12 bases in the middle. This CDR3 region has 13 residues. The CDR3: CASSQDGRETQYF. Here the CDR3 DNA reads TGCGCCAGCAGCCAGGACGGCCGGGAGACCCAGTACTTC.

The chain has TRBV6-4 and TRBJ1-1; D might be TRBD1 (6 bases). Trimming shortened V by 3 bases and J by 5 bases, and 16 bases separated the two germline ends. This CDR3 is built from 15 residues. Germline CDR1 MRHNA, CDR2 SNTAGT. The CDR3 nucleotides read TGTGCCAGCAGTGATATTGGCAGGGGAAGGACTGAAGCTTTCTTT. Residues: CASSDIGRGRTEAFF.

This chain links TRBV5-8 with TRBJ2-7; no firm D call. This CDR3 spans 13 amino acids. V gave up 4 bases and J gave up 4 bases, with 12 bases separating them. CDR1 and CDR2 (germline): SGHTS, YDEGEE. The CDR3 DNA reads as TGTGCCAGCAGCCCTAACTGGGGTTACGAGCAGTACTTC. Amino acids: CASSPNWGYEQYF.

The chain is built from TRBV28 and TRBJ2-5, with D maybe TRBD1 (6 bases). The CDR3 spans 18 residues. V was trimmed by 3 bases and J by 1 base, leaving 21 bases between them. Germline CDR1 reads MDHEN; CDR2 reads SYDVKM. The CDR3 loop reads CASSFARQGKAFQETQYF. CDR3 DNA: TGTGCCAGCAGTTTTGCGCGGCAGGGGAAAGCGTTCCAAGAGACCCAGTACTTC. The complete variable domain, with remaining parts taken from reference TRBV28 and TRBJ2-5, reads DVKVTQSSRYLVKRTGEKVFLECVQDMDHENMFWYRQDPGLGLRLIYFSYDVKMKEKGDIPEGYSVSREKKERFSLILESASTNQTSMYLCASSFARQGKAFQETQYFGPGTRLLVL.

This CDR3 is CAWSGQSDTEAFF. Here the CDR3 DNA reads TGTGCCTGGAGTGGACAATCGGACACTGAAGCTTTCTTT. This chain connects TRBV30 to TRBJ1-1, with D unresolved. This CDR3 region has 13 residues. Between the trimmed V and J ends, which lost 1 base and 3 bases, there was a span of 9 bases. Germline assignment: CDR1 GTSNPN and CDR2 SVGIG (reference sequence).

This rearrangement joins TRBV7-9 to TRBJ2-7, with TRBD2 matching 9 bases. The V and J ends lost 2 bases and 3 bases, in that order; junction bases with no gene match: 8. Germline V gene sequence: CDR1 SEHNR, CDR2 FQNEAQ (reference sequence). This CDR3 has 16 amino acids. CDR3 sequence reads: CASSLFQAGGIYEQYF. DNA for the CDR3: TGTGCCAGCAGCTTATTTCAAGCGGGAGGAATCTACGAGCAGTACTTC. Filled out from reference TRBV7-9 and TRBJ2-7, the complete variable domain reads DTGVSQNPRHKITKRGQNVTFRCDPISEHNRLYWYRQTLGQGPEFLTYFQNEAQLEKSRLLSDRFSAERPKGSFSTLEIQRTEQGDSAMYLCASSLFQAGGIYEQYFGPGTRLTVT.

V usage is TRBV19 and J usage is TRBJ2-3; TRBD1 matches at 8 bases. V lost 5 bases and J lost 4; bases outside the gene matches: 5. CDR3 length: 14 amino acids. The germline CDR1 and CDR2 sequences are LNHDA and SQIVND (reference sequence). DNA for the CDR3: TGTGCCAGTAGTCTCAGGACAGGGCCAGATACGCAGTATTTT. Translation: CASSLRTGPDTQYF.

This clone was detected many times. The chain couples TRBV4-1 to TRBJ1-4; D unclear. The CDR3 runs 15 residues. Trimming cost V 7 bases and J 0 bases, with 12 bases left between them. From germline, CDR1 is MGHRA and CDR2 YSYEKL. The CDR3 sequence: CASMRGFTTNEKLFF. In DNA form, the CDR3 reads TGCGCCAGCATGCGGGGATTCACAACTAATGAAAAACTGTTTTTT.

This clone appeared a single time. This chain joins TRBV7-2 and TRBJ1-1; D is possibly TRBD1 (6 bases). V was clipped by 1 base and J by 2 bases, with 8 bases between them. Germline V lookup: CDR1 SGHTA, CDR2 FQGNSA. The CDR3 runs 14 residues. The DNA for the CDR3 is TGTGCCAGCAGCTTAGACAGGGAAAACACTGAAGCTTTCTTT. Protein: CASSLDRENTEAFF.

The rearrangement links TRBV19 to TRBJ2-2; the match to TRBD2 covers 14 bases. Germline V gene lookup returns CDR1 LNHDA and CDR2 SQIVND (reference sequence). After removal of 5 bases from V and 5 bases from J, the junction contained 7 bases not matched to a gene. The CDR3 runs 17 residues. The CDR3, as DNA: TGTGCCAGTAGTGGGGAAAGACTAGCGGGAGGGACCGGGGAGCTGTTTTTT. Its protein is CASSGERLAGGTGELFF.

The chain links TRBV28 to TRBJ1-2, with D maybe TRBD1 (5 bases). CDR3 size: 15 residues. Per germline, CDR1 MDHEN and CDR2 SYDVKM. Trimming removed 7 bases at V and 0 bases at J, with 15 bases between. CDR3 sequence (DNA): TGTGCCAGCACCCCGCCGGGGACGGCTAACTATGGCTACACCTTC. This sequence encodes CASTPPGTANYGYTF.

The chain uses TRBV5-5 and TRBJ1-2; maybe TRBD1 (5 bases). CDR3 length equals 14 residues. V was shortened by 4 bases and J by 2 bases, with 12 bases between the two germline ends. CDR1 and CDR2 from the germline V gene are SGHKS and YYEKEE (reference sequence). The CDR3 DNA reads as TGTGCCAGCAGCAGTCCGGGACGGAACTATGGCTACACCTTC. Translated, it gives CASSSPGRNYGYTF.

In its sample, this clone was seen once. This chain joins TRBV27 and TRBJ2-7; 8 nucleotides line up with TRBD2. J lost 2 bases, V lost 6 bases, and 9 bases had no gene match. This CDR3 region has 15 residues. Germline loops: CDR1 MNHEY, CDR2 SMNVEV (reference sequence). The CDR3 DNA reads TGTGCCAGCAGCGCCACTAGCGGCCTAACCTACGAGCAGTACTTC. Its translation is CASSATSGLTYEQYF.

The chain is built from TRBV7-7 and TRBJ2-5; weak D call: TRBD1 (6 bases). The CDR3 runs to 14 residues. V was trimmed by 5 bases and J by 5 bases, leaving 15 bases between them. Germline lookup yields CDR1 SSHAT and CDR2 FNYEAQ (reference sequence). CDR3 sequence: CASSTDQGFETQYF. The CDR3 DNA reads TGTGCCAGCAGCACGGATCAGGGGTTCGAGACCCAGTACTTC.

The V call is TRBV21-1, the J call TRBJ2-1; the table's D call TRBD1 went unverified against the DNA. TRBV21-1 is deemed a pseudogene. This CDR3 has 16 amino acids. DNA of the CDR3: TGTGCCAGAAGCCACGTTGGACAGCCCTCCTACAATGAGCAGTTCTTC. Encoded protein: CARSHVGQPSYNEQFF.

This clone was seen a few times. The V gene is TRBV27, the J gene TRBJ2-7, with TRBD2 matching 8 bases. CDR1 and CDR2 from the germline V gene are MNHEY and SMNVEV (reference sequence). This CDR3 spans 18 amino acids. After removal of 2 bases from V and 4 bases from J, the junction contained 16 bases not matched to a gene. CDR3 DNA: TGTGCCAGCAGTTTAAGGCTAGGGGGACTAGGAAGTAAGTACGAGCAGTACTTC. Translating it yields CASSLRLGGLGSKYEQYF.

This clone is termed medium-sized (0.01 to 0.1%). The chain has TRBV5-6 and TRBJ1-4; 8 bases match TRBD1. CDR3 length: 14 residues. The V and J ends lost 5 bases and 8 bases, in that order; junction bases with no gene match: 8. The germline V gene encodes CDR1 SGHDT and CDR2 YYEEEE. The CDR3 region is CASRTQGAGEKLFF. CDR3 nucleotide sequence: TGTGCCAGCAGAACTCAGGGGGCAGGCGAAAAACTGTTTTTT.

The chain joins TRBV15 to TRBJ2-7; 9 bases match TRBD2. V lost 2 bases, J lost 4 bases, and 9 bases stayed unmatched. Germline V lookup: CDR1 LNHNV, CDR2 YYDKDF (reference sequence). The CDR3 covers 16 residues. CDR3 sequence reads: CATSRSKAGGPYEQYF. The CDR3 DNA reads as TGTGCCACCAGCAGATCAAAGGCGGGAGGGCCTTACGAGCAGTACTTC.

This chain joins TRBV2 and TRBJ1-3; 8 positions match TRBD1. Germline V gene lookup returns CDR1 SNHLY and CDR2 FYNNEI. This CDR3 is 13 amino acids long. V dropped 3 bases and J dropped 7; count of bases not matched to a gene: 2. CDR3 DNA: TGTGCCAGCAGTGAGGACAGGGCTAACACCATATATTTT. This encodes CASSEDRANTIYF. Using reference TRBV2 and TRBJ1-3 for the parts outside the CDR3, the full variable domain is EPEVTQTPSHQVTQMGQEVILRCVPISNHLYFYWYRQILGQKVEFLVSFYNNEISEKSEIFDDQFSVERPDGSNFTLKIRSTKLEDSAMYFCASSEDRANTIYFGEGSWLTVV.

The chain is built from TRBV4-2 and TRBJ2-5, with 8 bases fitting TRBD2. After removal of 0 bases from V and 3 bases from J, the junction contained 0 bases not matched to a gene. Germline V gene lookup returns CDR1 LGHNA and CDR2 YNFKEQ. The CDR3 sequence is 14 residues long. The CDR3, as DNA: TGTGCCAGCAGCCAAGAAGCGGGAGAAGAGACCCAGTACTTC. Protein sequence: CASSQEAGEETQYF.